This TCR beta chain stems from a study of T cell repertoires in cytomegalovirus infection. Overall study: Indications came from public TCR beta signatures; they pointed to CMV infection and to a matching HLA type.

In germline, CDR1 is SGHTA, CDR2 FQGNSA. CDR3 length: 15 residues. The V and J ends lost 1 base and 5 bases, in that order; junction bases with no gene match: 3. In this sample, this clonotype turned up many times. TCRdb called the reads again in MiXCR, with one record for every CDR3 protein. The table lists some 180,000 distinct CDR3 sequences, about a tenth of them singletons, with roughly 5% in the top ten. The chain combines TRBV7-2 with TRBJ2-1; TRBD2 matches 9 bases. Material: PBMCs. This receptor was obtained from a human donor in good health (CMV status not recorded). Some clones in this sample may be carry-over from other donors' samples. This CDR3 reads CASSLVTSGNNEQFF. CDR3 DNA: TGTGCCAGCAGCTTAGTGACTAGCGGAAACAATGAGCAGTTCTTC.